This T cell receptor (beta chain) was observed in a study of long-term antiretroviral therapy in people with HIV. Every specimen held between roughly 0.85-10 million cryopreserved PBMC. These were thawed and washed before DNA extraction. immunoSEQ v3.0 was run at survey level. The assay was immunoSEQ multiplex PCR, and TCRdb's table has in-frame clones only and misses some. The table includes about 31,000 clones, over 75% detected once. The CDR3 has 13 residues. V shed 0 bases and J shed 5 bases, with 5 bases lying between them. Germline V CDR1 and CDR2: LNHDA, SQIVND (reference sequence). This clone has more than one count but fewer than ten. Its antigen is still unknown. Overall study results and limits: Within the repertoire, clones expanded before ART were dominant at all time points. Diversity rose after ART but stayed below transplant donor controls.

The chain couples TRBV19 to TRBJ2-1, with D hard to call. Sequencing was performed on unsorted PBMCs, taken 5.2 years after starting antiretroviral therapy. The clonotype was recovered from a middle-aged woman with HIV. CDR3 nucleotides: TGTGCCAGTAGTATAGATCAGGACAATGAGCAGTTCTTC. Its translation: CASSIDQDNEQFF.